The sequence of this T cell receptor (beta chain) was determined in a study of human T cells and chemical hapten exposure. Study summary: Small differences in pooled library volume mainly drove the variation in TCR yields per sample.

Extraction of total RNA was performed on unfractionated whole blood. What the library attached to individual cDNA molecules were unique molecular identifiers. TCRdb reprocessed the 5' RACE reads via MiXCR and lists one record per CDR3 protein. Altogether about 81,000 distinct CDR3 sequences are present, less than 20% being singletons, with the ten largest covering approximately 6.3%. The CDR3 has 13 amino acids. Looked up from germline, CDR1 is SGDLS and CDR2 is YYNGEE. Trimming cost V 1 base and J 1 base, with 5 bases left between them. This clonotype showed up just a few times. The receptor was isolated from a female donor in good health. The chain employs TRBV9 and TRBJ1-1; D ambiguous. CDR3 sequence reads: CASSVIGNTEAFF. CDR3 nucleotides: TGTGCCAGCAGCGTAATAGGGAACACTGAAGCTTTCTTT. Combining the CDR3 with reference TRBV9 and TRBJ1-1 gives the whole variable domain DSGVTQTPKHLITATGQRVTLRCSPRSGDLSVYWYQQSLDQGLQFLIQYYNGEERAKGNILERFSAQQFPDLHSELNLSSLELGDSALYFCASSVIGNTEAFFGQGTRLTVV.